Below, 14 T cell receptor beta chains from the same sample are listed, as sequenced in a study of T cell repertoires in cytomegalovirus infection (dated by TCRdb to about 2019). Sequencing was carried out with an Illumina HiSeq 1500. TCRdb reran the public reads through fastp at Q25 and MiXCR, keeping productive beta chains. For every CDR3 protein sequence, its rows merge into one entry that carries the most common genes and DNA. This sample holds 450,000 to 600,000 distinct CDR3 sequences; about 42% were observed only once. Just under 45% of the sample lies in the top ten. Interpreted using the paper, the treatment or condition label stands for: in vitro stimulation with specific CMV peptide epitopes to enrich CMV-specific T cells. Antigens of these TCRs are unknown. The sequencing here drew on cultured PBMCs, taken from culture after CMV antigen stimulation. These receptors all come from a human donor in good health (CMV status not recorded). Some clones in this sample may be carry-over from other donors' samples.

V is TRBV20-1 and J is TRBJ2-5, with 14 positions matching TRBD2. The V gene end was trimmed by 6 bases and the J gene end by 3 bases; junction bases not matched to a gene: 3. CDR1 DFQATT and CDR2 SNEGSKA come from the germline V gene (reference sequence). This CDR3 is built from 14 residues. The CDR3 loop reads CSASGLAGEETQYF. The CDR3 region has the DNA TGCAGTGCCTCGGGACTAGCGGGAGAAGAGACCCAGTACTTC.

The chain joins TRBV7-6 to TRBJ2-5; 14 nucleotides match TRBD2. J lost 3 bases, V lost 4 bases, and 10 bases had no gene match. Looked up from germline, CDR1 is SGHVS and CDR2 is FNYEAQ. The length of the CDR3 is 18 residues. The DNA of the CDR3 is TGTGCCAGCAGCTCCCGACTAGCGGGGGGGCCGGACGAAGAGACCCAGTACTTC. Encoded protein: CASSSRLAGGPDEETQYF.

This clonotype was recorded a few times. This chain links TRBV19 with TRBJ2-1; the D gene could be TRBD1 or TRBD2 (5 bases each). Germline-derived CDR1 and CDR2 are LNHDA and SQIVND (reference sequence). V was clipped by 4 bases and J by 3 bases, with 13 bases between them. This CDR3 contains 15 residues. The CDR3 nucleotides are TGTGCCAGTAGTAGGGAGAGGGGCAACTACAATGAGCAGTTCTTC. Translating it yields CASSRERGNYNEQFF.

J is TRBJ2-3 and V is TRBV5-4, with D tentatively TRBD1 or TRBD2 (6 bases each). The CDR3 is made up of 14 amino acids. V lost 4 bases and J 6 bases, leaving 15 bases between the germline ends. CDR1 is SGHNT and CDR2 is YYREEE in the germline V gene (reference sequence). The CDR3 loop is CASSVGGLIDTQYF. The CDR3 DNA reads as TGTGCCAGCAGCGTTGGGGGGCTGATTGATACGCAGTATTTT.

This chain connects TRBV7-8 to TRBJ2-3, with D maybe TRBD1 (5 bases). The CDR3 covers 16 residues. Between the trimmed V and J ends, which lost 2 bases and 3 bases, there was a span of 15 bases. Germline-derived CDR1 and CDR2 are SGHVS and FQNEAQ. The CDR3 bases are TGTGCCAGCAGCTTAAAGTTAAGGGGTATTACAGATACGCAGTATTTT. The encoded protein is CASSLKLRGITDTQYF.

V and J are TRBV6-1 and TRBJ2-2; 8 nucleotides align to TRBD1. Germline CDR1 and CDR2: MNHNS and SASEGT. V was pared by 9 bases and J by 6 bases, with 6 bases of the junction left unmatched. The CDR3 is made up of 13 amino acids. CDR3 nucleotide sequence: TGTGCCAGTGGACAGGGCAACGCCGGGGAGCTGTTTTTT. Residues: CASGQGNAGELFF.

This clonotype was observed a few times. V is TRBV7-8 and J is TRBJ2-7; a weak D match, TRBD2 (6 bases). Germline V gene lookup returns CDR1 SGHVS and CDR2 FQNEAQ. V was clipped by 4 bases and J by 8 bases, with 24 bases between them. CDR3 length: 16 amino acids. CDR3 bases: TGTGCCAGCAGCTCCCCCGGCGGGGCCTCAACCTTGAAGCAGTACTTC. This translates into CASSSPGGASTLKQYF.

This clonotype was observed a few times. This chain links TRBV7-6 with TRBJ2-2; D assignment may be TRBD1 or TRBD2 (5 bases each). Looked up from germline, CDR1 is SGHVS and CDR2 is FNYEAQ. CDR3 length equals 13 residues. V gave up 2 bases and J gave up 6 bases, with 7 bases separating them. The CDR3 spells CASSLWGSGELFF. CDR3 DNA sequence: TGTGCCAGCAGCTTATGGGGGTCCGGGGAGCTGTTTTTT.

This clonotype was recorded a few times. V and J are TRBV7-2 and TRBJ2-5; D call uncertain. CDR1 SGHTA and CDR2 FQGNSA come from the germline V gene. V lost 1 base and J 5 bases, leaving 8 bases between the germline ends. The CDR3 contains 13 residues. This CDR3 is CASSLVIAETQYF. CDR3 in DNA: TGTGCCAGCAGCTTAGTCATTGCGGAGACCCAGTACTTC. Complete variable domain (other parts from reference TRBV7-2 and TRBJ2-5): GAGVSQSPSNKVTEKGKDVELRCDPISGHTALYWYRQSLGQGLEFLIYFQGNSAPDKSGLPSDRFSAERTGGSVSTLTIQRTQQEDSAVYLCASSLVIAETQYFGPGTRLLVL.

V and J are TRBV10-3 and TRBJ2-2, with TRBD1 as a possible D gene (6 bases). Trimming cost V 3 bases and J 3 bases, with 11 bases left between them. The germline CDR1 and CDR2 sequences are ENHRY and SYGVKD. CDR3 length: 15 residues. CDR3 sequence: CAISEPRQDTGELFF. CDR3 nucleotide sequence: TGTGCCATCAGTGAACCCCGACAGGACACCGGGGAGCTGTTTTTT.

In this sample, this clonotype turned up a few times. V gene TRBV5-6 combines with J gene TRBJ2-5, with D maybe TRBD1 (6 bases). Per the germline V gene, CDR1 is SGHDT and CDR2 is YYEEEE. The CDR3 consists of 14 residues. V lost 3 bases and J lost 1, with 10 bases in between. The CDR3 sequence: CASSSTGPQETQYF. The CDR3 nucleotides are TGTGCCAGCAGCTCTACAGGGCCCCAAGAGACCCAGTACTTC.

This clonotype was found a few times. This sequence joins TRBV12-3 or TRBV12-4 and TRBJ1-5, with D tentatively TRBD1 (5 bases). CDR3 length: 16 amino acids. Trimming took off 7 bases at V and 2 bases at J, with 18 bases between the two ends. The CDR3 sequence: CASTSGGNNGNQPQHF. The CDR3 DNA follows: TGTGCCAGCACCTCCGGGGGGAATAATGGCAATCAGCCCCAGCATTTT.

This clonotype was found once. The rearrangement uses TRBV12-3 or TRBV12-4 and TRBJ1-4, with D uncertain. This CDR3 region has 14 residues. Trimming left V 4 bases short and J 0 bases short, with 6 bases between. In nucleotides, the CDR3 is TGTGCCAGCAGTTCGTGGACAACTAATGAAAAACTGTTTTTT. This translates into CASSSWTTNEKLFF.

V gene TRBV24-1 combines with J gene TRBJ2-1, with 9 bases identical to TRBD1. Germline CDR1 is KGHDR and CDR2 is SFDVKD. V shed 2 bases and J 8 bases; nucleotides not matched to a gene: 12. The CDR3 loop spans 17 amino acids. CDR3 coding DNA: TGTGCCACCAGTGATTGGCGGGGACAGGGCACCCTCGATGAGCAGTTCTTC. Translating gives CATSDWRGQGTLDEQFF.